The 12 T cell receptor beta chains below all came from one sample that was sequenced in a study of blood T cell repertoires in COVID-19. Profiled with immunoSEQ multiplex PCR; TCRdb holds only in-frame clones, not every one. The sample lists about 120,000 clones, 65% to 90% occurring once. Sequenced material: peripheral blood. The receptors here all came from a man older than 75 with acute or convalescent COVID-19.

In nucleotides, the CDR3 is TGTGCCAGCAGTTACCCGGCGCCGGGGGAGACCCAGTACTTC. Translated: CASSYPAPGETQYF. The chain is built from TRBV6-6 and TRBJ2-5, with a possible D match to TRBD2 (5 bases). Trimming removed 2 bases at V and 5 bases at J, with 12 bases between. CDR1 and CDR2 (germline): MNHNY, SVGAGI (reference sequence). CDR3 size: 14 residues.

The J gene is TRBJ1-2, the V gene TRBV4-2; the match to TRBD1 covers 9 bases. The germline gives CDR1 LGHNA, CDR2 YNFKEQ. The CDR3 covers 15 residues. V lost 1 base and J lost 2; bases outside the gene matches: 2. CDR3 bases: TGTGCCAGCAGCCAAGCGGGACAGGGCAACTATGGCTACACCTTC. Translation gives CASSQAGQGNYGYTF.

The CDR3 loop reads CASSLRHLTTSGVYNEQFF. DNA of the CDR3: TGTGCCAGCTCACTACGACATCTAACTACCAGCGGGGTTTACAATGAGCAGTTCTTC. The V call is TRBV18, the J call TRBJ2-1; 7 bases agree with TRBD2. Germline CDR1 reads KGHSH; CDR2 reads LQKENI. V shed 4 bases, J shed 4 bases, and the junction held 19 bases outside the gene matches. CDR3 size: 19 residues.

The chain joins TRBV19 to TRBJ1-1; D is possibly TRBD1 (6 bases). The CDR3 loop spans 13 amino acids. V was pared by 3 bases and J by 10 bases, with 15 bases between. Germline assignment: CDR1 LNHDA and CDR2 SQIVND (reference sequence). CDR3 in amino acids: CASSMGAGLRAFF. CDR3 bases: TGTGCCAGTAGTATGGGGGCAGGGCTTAGAGCTTTCTTT.

The gene calls are TRBV5-4 and TRBJ2-2; 7 nucleotides line up with TRBD1. Unmatched junction bases numbered 8, after V lost 4 bases and J lost 8 bases. CDR3 length: 14 amino acids. The germline V gene has CDR1 SGHNT and CDR2 YYREEE (reference sequence). The CDR3 sequence: CASSLDRAAGELFF. The CDR3 nucleotides are TGTGCCAGCAGCCTCGACAGGGCAGCTGGGGAGCTGTTTTTT. The variable domain in full, completed from reference TRBV5-4 and TRBJ2-2, reads ETGVTQSPTHLIKTRGQQVTLRCSSQSGHNTVSWYQQALGQGPQFIFQYYREEENGRGNFPPRFSGLQFPNYSSELNVNALELDDSALYLCASSLDRAAGELFFGEGSRLTVL.

The chain employs TRBV19 and TRBJ2-7, with 8 bases aligning to TRBD2. The V segment lost 5 bases and the J segment 1 base; nucleotides outside the gene matches: 7. From germline, CDR1 is LNHDA and CDR2 SQIVND (reference sequence). CDR3 size: 15 residues. CDR3 amino acids: CASSGGLGASYEQYF. In DNA, the CDR3 is TGTGCCAGTAGTGGGGGACTAGGGGCATCCTACGAGCAGTACTTC.

The genes are TRBV4-1 and TRBJ2-5; a possible D gene is TRBD2 (6 bases). Germline CDR1 and CDR2: MGHRA and YSYEKL. V dropped 1 base and J dropped 5 bases, with 14 bases sitting between them. This CDR3 region has 15 residues. CDR3 DNA: TGCGCCAGCAGCCAAGTGTGGGGCGGGGTGGAGACCCAGTACTTC. Translation: CASSQVWGGVETQYF.

The rearrangement joins TRBV11-2 to TRBJ2-5; a possible D gene is TRBD1 (7 bases). V lost 2 bases, J lost 4 bases, and 11 bases lay in between. The CDR3 totals 14 residues. Germline V gives CDR1 SGHAT, CDR2 FQNNGV. The CDR3 region has the DNA TGTGCCAGCAGCTTACCAGGGGGGTCAGAGACCCAGTACTTC. This gives the protein CASSLPGGSETQYF.

The rearrangement uses TRBV5-6 and TRBJ1-1; 8 positions match TRBD1. Trimming removed 7 bases from V and 2 bases from J; junction bases left unmatched: 7. Germline values: CDR1 SGHDT, CDR2 YYEEEE. This CDR3 region has 14 residues. The CDR3 coding sequence is TGTGCCAGCGAAAATGACAGGGGTAACACTGAAGCTTTCTTT. It codes for CASENDRGNTEAFF.

The chain employs TRBV27 and TRBJ1-1, with a weak D call TRBD1 (5 bases). Per the germline V gene, CDR1 is MNHEY and CDR2 is SMNVEV (reference sequence). The CDR3 contains 13 residues. The V gene lost 6 bases and the J gene lost 1 base, with 9 bases spanning the gap. CDR3 sequence reads: CASSRTQNTEAFF. CDR3 DNA sequence: TGTGCCAGCAGCCGGACACAGAACACTGAAGCTTTCTTT.

This clone was counted a few times. One end of the junction fails to match germline, which may point to a read error. The genes are TRBV6-4 and TRBJ2-1; 7 nucleotides align to TRBD2. In germline, CDR1 is MRHNA, CDR2 SNTAGT. The CDR3 extends over 15 amino acids. CDR3: CASSAGGTTYDEQFF. The CDR3 bases are TGTGCCAGCAGCGCTGGGGGGACTACCTACGATGAGCAGTTCTTC.

The chain is built from TRBV3-1 (or the pseudogene TRBV3-2) and TRBJ1-1; the match to TRBD1 covers 12 bases. Germline CDR1 is LGHDT and CDR2 is YNNKEL (reference sequence). Losses at the gene ends were 0 bases for V and 5 bases for J; bases not matched to a gene: 7. This CDR3 has 17 amino acids. The CDR3 nucleotides are TGTGCCAGCAGCCAAGATGGTGGGACAGGGGGCAGGACTGAAGCTTTCTTT. It yields the protein CASSQDGGTGGRTEAFF.